This TCR beta chain comes out of a study of response to subunit inactivated influenza vaccine. The CDR3 runs 11 residues. V lost 1 base to trimming and J lost 7 bases, with 1 base between them. The germline gives CDR1 SGHTA, CDR2 FQGTGA. One entry per CDR3 protein results from TCRdb running MiXCR on the RT-PCR reads. Of roughly 760,000 distinct CDR3 sequences listed, about 20% are singletons. Study results and caveats: Few additional T cells are recruited per seasonal influenza vaccination, authors suggested.

This clonotype was counted ten times or more. What it binds is unknown. The chain joins TRBV7-3 to TRBJ2-2, with D uncertain. The sample consisted of PBMCs from blood, taken roughly 5 days after vaccination. The clonotype originates from a man between 50 and 59 years old who received an inactivated influenza vaccine. CDR3 sequence: CASSLNGELFF. CDR3 sequence (DNA): TGTGCCAGCAGCTTAAACGGGGAGCTGTTTTTT.